This T cell receptor beta chain was sequenced during a study of radiation and T cells in renal cell carcinoma. Overall study results and limits: Pretreatment tumor biopsies were lacking, so baseline clonotypes are unknown.

Specified time point: blood 4 weeks post-SBRT, at nephrectomy. The treatment was: 15 Gy SBRT to primary tumor, nephrectomy 4 weeks later. Nephrectomy followed 15 Gy stereotactic body radiation by 4 weeks. As to this clone: Its antigen is currently unknown.

The CDR3 contains 15 residues. Germline CDR1 WNHNN, CDR2 SYGVQD (reference sequence). Trimming at V came to 6 bases and at J to 5 bases, leaving 9 bases not matched to a gene. Produced via immunoSEQ multiplex PCR; TCRdb's table is partial and in-frame only. The data show under 200,000 clones, 88% seen once. Sequenced material: blood, taken from a patient whose treatment included radiotherapy and nephrectomy. The source of this sequence is a woman between 45 and 60 years old with renal cell carcinoma. The chain has TRBV10-1 and TRBJ2-7; 11 positions agree with TRBD1. In DNA form, the CDR3 reads TGCGCCAGCAGCCCTGGGACAGGGGGTATCAACGAGCAGTACTTC. Its protein product is CASSPGTGGINEQYF.